Following are 28 T cell receptor beta chains from one sample sequenced in a study of blood T cell repertoires in COVID-19. Measured with immunoSEQ multiplex PCR; TCRdb has only the in-frame clones, and not every one. The profile shows around 400,000 clones, about 87% of them singletons. Sequenced input: peripheral blood. These receptor sequences come from a woman aged 30 to 39 with COVID-19, enrolled during active disease.

In DNA, the CDR3 is TGTGCCAGTAGCCCCAGCGGGAGCCGTACCTACGAGCAGTACTTC. It codes for CASSPSGSRTYEQYF. The chain recombines TRBV19 with TRBJ2-7; TRBD2 aligns across 8 bases. The ends lost 6 bases at V and 2 bases at J; junction bases unmatched: 9. The CDR3 covers 15 residues. Germline V lookup: CDR1 LNHDA, CDR2 SQIVND (reference sequence).

The J gene is TRBJ2-7, the V gene TRBV7-2; TRBD2 might be the D (5 bases). V was clipped by 5 bases and J by 3 bases, with 8 bases between them. CDR3 size: 12 residues. Germline CDR1 is SGHTA and CDR2 is FQGNSA. CDR3 nucleotides: TGTGCCAGCAGCATAACTAGCTACGAGCAGTACTTC. Protein product: CASSITSYEQYF.

The chain carries TRBV19 and TRBJ2-2; 9 bases are shared with TRBD2. The CDR3 sequence is 15 residues long. V was pared by 7 bases and J by 6 bases, with 9 bases of the junction left unmatched. Germline lookup yields CDR1 LNHDA and CDR2 SQIVND (reference sequence). The CDR3 nucleotides read TGTGCCAGTACCCCCTTAGCGGGAGTGGCCGGGGAGCTGTTTTTT. Translation: CASTPLAGVAGELFF.

The genes are TRBV7-2 and TRBJ2-6, with D possibly TRBD2 on 6 matching bases. The CDR3 has 17 residues. The germline gives CDR1 SGHTA, CDR2 FQGNSA. V was shortened by 5 bases and J by 0 bases, with 14 bases between the two germline ends. Written as DNA, the CDR3 is TGTGCCAGCAGCCGGCAGACTAGAACCTCTGGGGCCAACGTCCTGACTTTC. This codes for CASSRQTRTSGANVLTF.

V usage is TRBV7-2 and J usage is TRBJ2-7; D is uncertain. V gave up 4 bases and J gave up 6 bases, with 16 bases separating them. CDR3 length: 14 amino acids. Germline lookup yields CDR1 SGHTA and CDR2 FQGNSA. The CDR3 loop is CASSWRLTAAEQYF. For the CDR3, the DNA is TGTGCCAGCAGCTGGAGACTTACCGCCGCCGAGCAGTACTTC.

CDR3 residues: CASTSTGRSYEQYF. The CDR3 DNA is TGTGCCAGCACCTCGACGGGAAGATCCTACGAGCAGTACTTC. The chain links TRBV27 to TRBJ2-7; possible D gene TRBD2, 5 bases. Germline-derived CDR1 and CDR2 are MNHEY and SMNVEV (reference sequence). This CDR3 has 14 amino acids. Trimming left V 7 bases short and J 1 base short, with 14 bases between.

The J gene is TRBJ1-1, the V gene TRBV6-5; no clear D gene. Germline loops: CDR1 MNHEY, CDR2 SVGAGI. This CDR3 comprises 13 residues. The V gene lost 4 bases and the J gene lost 6 bases, with 12 bases spanning the gap. CDR3 region: CASSSAGWSEAFF. Written as DNA, the CDR3 is TGTGCCAGCAGTTCGGCAGGCTGGTCTGAAGCTTTCTTT.

The chain has TRBV3-1 (or the pseudogene TRBV3-2) and TRBJ2-1; D not certain. Looked up from germline, CDR1 is LGHDT and CDR2 is YNNKEL (reference sequence). The V and J ends lost 4 bases and 2 bases respectively, with 12 bases between them. The CDR3 totals 15 residues. The CDR3 coding sequence is TGTGCCAGCAGCCTCTACCAGGCGACCTACAATGAGCAGTTCTTC. This codes for CASSLYQATYNEQFF.

The chain couples TRBV6-5 to TRBJ2-2, with TRBD1 matching over 7 bases. Germline V gene sequence: CDR1 MNHEY, CDR2 SVGAGI. The trim removed 2 bases at V and 3 bases at J, leaving 0 bases unmatched. The CDR3 covers 14 residues. The CDR3 DNA sequence: TGTGCCAGCAGTTACGGACAGGACACCGGGGAGCTGTTTTTT. This codes for CASSYGQDTGELFF.

CDR3 coding DNA: TGTGCCAGCAGATACCGGGACAATCCCAATCAGCCCCAGCATTTT. It yields the protein CASRYRDNPNQPQHF. The V gene is TRBV5-5, the J gene TRBJ1-5; D possibly corresponds to TRBD1 (6 bases). V shed 5 bases and J shed 3 bases, with 15 bases lying between them. The germline V gene encodes CDR1 SGHKS and CDR2 YYEKEE (reference sequence). The CDR3 sequence is 15 residues long.

The chain recombines TRBV28 with TRBJ1-6; 7 bases agree with TRBD1. V shed 5 bases, J shed 10 bases, and the junction held 8 bases outside the gene matches. Per the germline V gene, CDR1 is MDHEN and CDR2 is SYDVKM. The CDR3 consists of 14 residues. This chain's CDR3 is CASSPDRDGSPLHF. In nucleotides, the CDR3 is TGTGCCAGCAGTCCCGACAGGGATGGGTCACCCCTCCACTTT.

The V call is TRBV7-9, the J call TRBJ2-5, with a weak D call TRBD2 (6 bases). The V end lost 5 bases, the J end lost 0 bases, and 19 bases lay between the germline ends. This CDR3 comprises 17 residues. The germline gives CDR1 SEHNR, CDR2 FQNEAQ (reference sequence). The CDR3 sequence: CASSLLLGGGYQETQYF. The CDR3 DNA reads TGTGCCAGCAGCCTCCTCCTGGGGGGAGGATACCAAGAGACCCAGTACTTC.

In its sample, this clone was seen once. This chain links TRBV2 with TRBJ1-2, with unresolved D. The CDR3 is made up of 14 amino acids. CDR1 and CDR2 (germline): SNHLY, FYNNEI. V gave up 4 bases and J gave up 1 base, with 10 bases separating them. The DNA of the CDR3 is TGTGCCAGCAGTGTACACGGAGTTAACTATGGCTACACCTTC. It yields the protein CASSVHGVNYGYTF.

This chain links TRBV21-1 with TRBJ1-3; the table calls TRBD1, which could not be checked here. TRBV21-1 represents a pseudogene. The CDR3 consists of 15 residues. The CDR3 bases are TGTGCCAGCACTTCATCAGTATCCTCTGGAAACACCATATATTTT. This encodes CASTSSVSSGNTIYF.

This chain's CDR3 is CASSLGRATDTQYF. In nucleotides, the CDR3 is TGTGCCAGCAGCTTGGGGAGAGCTACAGATACGCAGTATTTT. This chain connects TRBV5-6 to TRBJ2-3, with D unresolved. V shed 0 bases and J shed 3 bases, with 8 bases lying between them. Germline assignment: CDR1 SGHDT and CDR2 YYEEEE. CDR3 size: 14 residues.

The gene calls are TRBV5-1 and TRBJ1-1; 7 bases agree with TRBD1. CDR1 and CDR2 from the germline V gene are SGHRS and YFSETQ. CDR3 length: 16 amino acids. The trim removed 7 bases at V and 2 bases at J, leaving 14 bases unmatched. The CDR3 region is CASQGGLSELNTEAFF. The CDR3 nucleotides are TGCGCCAGCCAGGGGGGACTCTCGGAACTCAACACTGAAGCTTTCTTT. The full variable domain, with the rest looked up from reference TRBV5-1 and TRBJ1-1, is KAGVTQTPRYLIKTRGQQVTLSCSPISGHRSVSWYQQTPGQGLQFLFEYFSETQRNKGNFPGRFSGRQFSNSRSEMNVSTLELGDSALYLCASQGGLSELNTEAFFGQGTRLTVV.

The V and J genes are TRBV28 and TRBJ1-2; no reliable D call. Germline-derived CDR1 and CDR2 are MDHEN and SYDVKM. The V end was cut by 5 bases, the J end by 8 bases, with 12 bases between. The CDR3 extends over 12 amino acids. CDR3 bases: TGTGCCAGCAGTGCCTACAGTGCGGGCTACACCTTC. The encoded protein is CASSAYSAGYTF.

The chain has TRBV3-1 (or the pseudogene TRBV3-2) and TRBJ2-7, with 7 positions matching TRBD2. This CDR3 spans 14 amino acids. Losses at the gene ends were 5 bases for V and 4 bases for J; bases not matched to a gene: 8. CDR1 and CDR2 from the germline V gene are LGHDT and YNNKEL (reference sequence). CDR3 residues: CASSRGLIIYEQYF. DNA of the CDR3: TGTGCCAGCAGCAGGGGACTAATAATTTACGAGCAGTACTTC.

The gene calls are TRBV19 and TRBJ1-5, with D perhaps TRBD1 (6 bases). The germline V gene encodes CDR1 LNHDA and CDR2 SQIVND (reference sequence). Trimming took off 3 bases at V and 6 bases at J, with 15 bases between the two ends. The CDR3 has 15 residues. The CDR3, as DNA: TGTGCCAGTAGTATGGTGGGGGCCGCGCTTCAGCCCCAGCATTTT. Its translation: CASSMVGAALQPQHF.

The V call is TRBV11-2, the J call TRBJ1-4, with D possibly TRBD1 on 5 matching bases. V was pared by 3 bases and J by 7 bases, with 15 bases between. Germline assignment: CDR1 SGHAT and CDR2 FQNNGV. The CDR3 runs to 15 residues. CDR3 sequence reads: CASSLGRGAGEKLFF. CDR3 bases: TGTGCCAGCAGCTTGGGGCGGGGCGCGGGTGAAAAACTGTTTTTT.

The V call is TRBV29-1, the J call TRBJ2-2, with D perhaps TRBD1 (5 bases). Looked up from germline, CDR1 is SQVTM and CDR2 is ANQGSEA. V shed 2 bases and J shed 3 bases, with 13 bases lying between them. CDR3 length: 15 residues. The CDR3 DNA follows: TGCAGCGTTGAAAAGGGGCAGGGCCACACCGGGGAGCTGTTTTTT. Translating it yields CSVEKGQGHTGELFF.

The chain uses TRBV5-1 and TRBJ2-3; 8 bases fit TRBD2. The V and J ends lost 2 bases and 1 base, in that order; junction bases with no gene match: 6. The CDR3 is 16 amino acids. The V gene's germline CDR1 is SGHRS and CDR2 YFSETQ. This CDR3 reads CASSFIAGPGTDTQYF. DNA of the CDR3: TGCGCCAGCAGCTTCATAGCGGGACCCGGCACAGATACGCAGTATTTT.

A single count supports this clone. This chain links TRBV5-1 with TRBJ2-2; possible D gene TRBD2, 6 bases. V was shortened by 0 bases and J by 3 bases, with 12 bases between the two germline ends. The CDR3 sequence is 16 residues long. Germline CDR1 and CDR2: SGHRS and YFSETQ. CDR3 in DNA: TGCGCCAGCAGCTTGGGGGCCCGGAGGGACACCGGGGAGCTGTTTTTT. It specifies CASSLGARRDTGELFF. The full variable domain, in which reference TRBV5-1 and TRBJ2-2 provide the parts outside the CDR3, is KAGVTQTPRYLIKTRGQQVTLSCSPISGHRSVSWYQQTPGQGLQFLFEYFSETQRNKGNFPGRFSGRQFSNSRSEMNVSTLELGDSALYLCASSLGARRDTGELFFGEGSRLTVL.

To note about this clone: Other DNA sequences of this sample code for an identical CDR3. This chain joins TRBV5-1 and TRBJ2-5, with D tentatively TRBD1 (6 bases). From germline, CDR1 is SGHRS and CDR2 YFSETQ. This CDR3 spans 14 amino acids. Trimming took off 0 bases at V and 5 bases at J, with 11 bases between the two ends. The CDR3 DNA follows: TGCGCCAGCAGCTTGGGTCAGGGGCGGGAGACCCAGTACTTC. Translation gives CASSLGQGRETQYF.

Here the CDR3 DNA reads TGTGCCAGCAGCCCCCGTGTCGAGGGGGCTAATGGCTACACCTTC. Its translation: CASSPRVEGANGYTF. The chain is built from TRBV5-4 and TRBJ1-2; 7 nucleotides align to TRBD1. The germline gives CDR1 SGHNT, CDR2 YYREEE (reference sequence). With V trimmed by 4 bases and J by 6 bases, 12 bases remained unmatched. This CDR3 has 15 residues.

CDR3 amino acids: CASSYSTGGDEQYF. CDR3 sequence (DNA): TGCGCCAGCAGCTACTCGACAGGGGGCGACGAGCAGTACTTC. The chain uses TRBV5-1 and TRBJ2-7; 10 positions agree with TRBD1. V gave up 3 bases and J gave up 5 bases; unmatched junction bases: 5. Germline CDR1 and CDR2: SGHRS and YFSETQ. This CDR3 region has 14 residues.

The chain's CDR3 is CASSLRQVSNTEAFF. The DNA of the CDR3 is TGTGCCAGCAGCCTACGACAGGTTTCGAACACTGAAGCTTTCTTT. The chain is built from TRBV4-2 and TRBJ1-1; possibly TRBD1 for D (6 bases). Trimming removed 4 bases from V and 1 base from J, with 13 bases in between. The CDR3 has 15 residues. Germline CDR1 reads LGHNA; CDR2 reads YNFKEQ.

The chain is built from TRBV6-5 and TRBJ2-3, with 7 positions matching TRBD1. J was trimmed by 5 bases and V by 5 bases; bases with no gene match: 10. The CDR3 is made up of 15 amino acids. Germline CDR1 is MNHEY and CDR2 is SVGAGI. The CDR3 region has the DNA TGTGCCAGCAGTCTGTGGACAGGCACAGAAGATACGCAGTATTTT. It yields the protein CASSLWTGTEDTQYF.